The 11 T cell receptor beta chains given below trace back to one sample, sequenced in a study of cytomegalovirus exposure and HLA in healthy donors. Clones were sequenced by immunoSEQ multiplex PCR, and TCRdb holds only the in-frame ones, with some missing. The data contain over 150,000 clones, 75% to 90% of them singletons. The sequenced material came from PBMCs. The receptors were sampled from a man aged 18 to 30 in good health and CMV-seropositive.

In this sample, this clone turned up a few times. The chain employs TRBV29-1 and TRBJ1-2; a weak D match, TRBD1 (6 bases). Germline lookup yields CDR1 SQVTM and CDR2 ANQGSEA. The CDR3 is 11 residues long. With 5 bases removed from V and 5 bases from J, the gap between germline ends came to 9 bases. The CDR3 loop reads CSVSGAYGYTF. The CDR3 coding sequence is TGCAGCGTTTCAGGGGCGTATGGCTACACCTTC.

This rearrangement joins TRBV6-6 to TRBJ2-1; D might be TRBD1 (5 bases). Germline CDR1 and CDR2: MNHNY and SVGAGI (reference sequence). Trimming shortened V by 6 bases and J by 3 bases, and 9 bases separated the two germline ends. This CDR3 contains 13 residues. The CDR3 DNA is TGTGCCAGCAGCCGCGACAGCTACAATGAGCAGTTCTTC. As protein: CASSRDSYNEQFF.

This CDR3 is CASSTGTGGYEQYF. DNA of the CDR3: TGCGCCAGCTCGACCGGGACAGGGGGCTACGAGCAGTACTTC. The J gene is TRBJ2-7, the V gene TRBV5-1; TRBD1 aligns across 11 bases. J lost 3 bases, V lost 7 bases, and 6 bases had no gene match. The CDR3 loop spans 14 amino acids. CDR1 is SGHRS, CDR2 YFSETQ, per germline.

This chain uses TRBV14 with TRBJ1-2; D call uncertain. V lost 1 base, J lost 2 bases, and 14 bases lay in between. Germline CDR1 SGHDN, CDR2 FVKESK. The CDR3 runs 16 residues. CDR3 in amino acids: CASSQVLSTANYGYTF. The CDR3 nucleotides are TGTGCCAGCAGCCAAGTACTATCGACGGCAAACTATGGCTACACCTTC.

The genes are TRBV6-1 and TRBJ1-2; D might be TRBD1 (6 bases). The germline CDR1 and CDR2 sequences are MNHNS and SASEGT. V was pared by 10 bases and J by 4 bases, with 10 bases between. The CDR3 covers 11 residues. In DNA, the CDR3 is TGTGCCACCCGACAGGCCTATGGCTACACCTTC. It translates to CATRQAYGYTF.

The chain links TRBV10-1 to TRBJ2-3, with 10 positions matching TRBD2. The ends lost 6 bases at V and 3 bases at J; junction bases unmatched: 12. The CDR3 runs to 17 residues. Germline CDR1 is WNHNN and CDR2 is SYGVQD (reference sequence). The CDR3 bases are TGCGCCAGCAGGTCTAGCGGGGGACTAATATGGACAGATACGCAGTATTTT. It specifies CASRSSGGLIWTDTQYF.

This clone was counted only a few times. The chain employs TRBV27 and TRBJ1-2, with D tentatively TRBD1 (5 bases). The CDR3 has 14 amino acids. Trimming removed 6 bases at V and 5 bases at J, with 16 bases between. Germline CDR1 MNHEY, CDR2 SMNVEV (reference sequence). In nucleotides, the CDR3 is TGTGCCAGCAGAGACGGCCGTGCAGGGTATGGCTACACCTTC. This translates into CASRDGRAGYGYTF.

The V gene is TRBV30, the J gene TRBJ2-7; 10 nucleotides agree with TRBD1. Germline V gene sequence: CDR1 GTSNPN, CDR2 SVGIG (reference sequence). This CDR3 is built from 14 residues. Trimming at V came to 0 bases and at J to 7 bases, leaving 6 bases not matched to a gene. CDR3 in DNA: TGTGCCTGGAGTGTAGGTGGGACAGGGGTGGAGCAGTACTTC. Translated: CAWSVGGTGVEQYF.

V usage is TRBV6-6 and J usage is TRBJ1-1, with D perhaps matching TRBD1 (6 bases). V was shortened by 7 bases and J by 2 bases, with 14 bases between the two germline ends. The CDR3 length is 14 residues. Germline-derived CDR1 and CDR2 are MNHNY and SVGAGI (reference sequence). The DNA of the CDR3 is TGTGCCAGCAATCGACTGACAGGAAACACTGAAGCTTTCTTT. Protein product: CASNRLTGNTEAFF.

The chain links TRBV18 to TRBJ1-1; D remains ambiguous. The V gene lost 3 bases and the J gene lost 4 bases, with 18 bases spanning the gap. Germline lookup yields CDR1 KGHSH and CDR2 LQKENI. This CDR3 region has 16 residues. The CDR3 sequence is CASSPRPTEAGTEAFF. In nucleotides, the CDR3 is TGTGCCAGCTCACCCCGCCCGACCGAAGCGGGCACTGAAGCTTTCTTT.

The chain combines TRBV6-1 with TRBJ1-4; D not certain. Germline loops: CDR1 MNHNS, CDR2 SASEGT. Trimming took 1 base from V and 0 from J, leaving 12 bases between them. The CDR3 runs to 17 residues. In DNA form, the CDR3 reads TGTGCCAGCAGTGAAGAAGAGACTCCAACAACTAATGAAAAACTGTTTTTT. Protein sequence: CASSEEETPTTNEKLFF.